This T cell receptor beta chain was captured by sequencing in a study of T cell responses to AZD1222 COVID-19 vaccine. Second-dose groups at about 4 or about 12 weeks were pooled. In regard to this clone: As yet, its antigen is unknown.

General study results and limits: The sample set comprised mostly white British donors with more females, and clonal diversity was possibly underestimated. Receipt of two AZD1222 doses was followed by a rise in Spike-specific TCR breadth and depth. CD4 TCRs linked to vaccination spanned spike, dominating at 160-218 and 743-854.

TCRdb keeps only in-frame clones here, not all; method: immunoSEQ multiplex PCR. The top ten hold 1% of the sample, which has over 150,000 clones, approximately 94% seen once. This CDR3 is 14 amino acids long. V lost 4 bases and J lost 0, with 7 bases in between. In germline, CDR1 is SEHNR, CDR2 FQNEAQ (reference sequence). The sequence derives from an adult who received the AZD1222 COVID-19 vaccine. The sample consisted of peripheral blood, taken 28 days after the second AZD1222 dose. V usage is TRBV7-9 and J usage is TRBJ2-1; no clear D. CDR3 DNA: TGTGCCAGCAGCTGGACGAGCTCCTACAATGAGCAGTTCTTC. Its translation is CASSWTSSYNEQFF. Complete variable domain (other parts from reference TRBV7-9 and TRBJ2-1): DTGVSQNPRHKITKRGQNVTFRCDPISEHNRLYWYRQTLGQGPEFLTYFQNEAQLEKSRLLSDRFSAERPKGSFSTLEIQRTEQGDSAMYLCASSWTSSYNEQFFGPGTRLTVL.